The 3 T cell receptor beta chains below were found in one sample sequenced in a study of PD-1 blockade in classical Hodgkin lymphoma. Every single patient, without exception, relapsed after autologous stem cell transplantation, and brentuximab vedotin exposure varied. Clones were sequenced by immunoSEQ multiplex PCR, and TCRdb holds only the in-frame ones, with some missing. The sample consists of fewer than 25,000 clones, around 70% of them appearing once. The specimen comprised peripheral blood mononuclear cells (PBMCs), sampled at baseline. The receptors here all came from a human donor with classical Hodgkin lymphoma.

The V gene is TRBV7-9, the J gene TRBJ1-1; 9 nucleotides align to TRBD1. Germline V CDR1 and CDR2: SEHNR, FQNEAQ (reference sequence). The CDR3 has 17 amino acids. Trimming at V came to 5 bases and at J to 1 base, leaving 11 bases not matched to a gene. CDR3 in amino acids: CASSPSTGGRQNTEAFF. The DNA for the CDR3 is TGTGCCAGCAGCCCGTCGACAGGGGGGCGCCAGAACACTGAAGCTTTCTTT.

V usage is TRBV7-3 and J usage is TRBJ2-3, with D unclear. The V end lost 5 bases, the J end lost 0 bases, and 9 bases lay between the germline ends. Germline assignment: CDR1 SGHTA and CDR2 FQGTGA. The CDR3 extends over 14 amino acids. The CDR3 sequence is CASSPSASTDTQYF. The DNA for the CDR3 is TGTGCCAGCAGCCCCTCGGCTAGCACAGATACGCAGTATTTT. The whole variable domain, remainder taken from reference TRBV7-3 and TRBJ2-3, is GAGVSQTPSNKVTEKGKYVELRCDPISGHTALYWYRQSLGQGPEFLIYFQGTGAADDSGLPNDRFFAVRPEGSVSTLKIQRTERGDSAVYLCASSPSASTDTQYFGPGTRLTVL.

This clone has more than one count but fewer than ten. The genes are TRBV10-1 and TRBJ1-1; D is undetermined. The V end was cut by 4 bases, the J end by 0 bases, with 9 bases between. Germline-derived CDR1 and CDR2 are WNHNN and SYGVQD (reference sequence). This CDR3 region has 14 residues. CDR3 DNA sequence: TGCGCCAGCAGTGCGAGCAGACTGAACACTGAAGCTTTCTTT. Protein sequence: CASSASRLNTEAFF.